This T cell receptor beta chain was found in a study of technical replicates of blood from a few donors. CDR1 and CDR2 (germline): MNHEY, SMNVEV (reference sequence). The CDR3 sequence is 13 residues long. V was pared by 2 bases and J by 3 bases, with 7 bases between. Assay: immunoSEQ multiplex PCR; the TCRdb copy retains only in-frame clones and omits some. The sample lists tens of thousands of clones; 90% to 96% were seen once. The TCR was taken from a human donor in good health. Material for sequencing was T cells isolated from PBMCs. This sequence joins TRBV27 and TRBJ1-1; D is unresolved. CDR3 DNA sequence: TGTGCCAGCAGTTTAGGGCCCTACACTGAAGCTTTCTTT. It translates to CASSLGPYTEAFF.